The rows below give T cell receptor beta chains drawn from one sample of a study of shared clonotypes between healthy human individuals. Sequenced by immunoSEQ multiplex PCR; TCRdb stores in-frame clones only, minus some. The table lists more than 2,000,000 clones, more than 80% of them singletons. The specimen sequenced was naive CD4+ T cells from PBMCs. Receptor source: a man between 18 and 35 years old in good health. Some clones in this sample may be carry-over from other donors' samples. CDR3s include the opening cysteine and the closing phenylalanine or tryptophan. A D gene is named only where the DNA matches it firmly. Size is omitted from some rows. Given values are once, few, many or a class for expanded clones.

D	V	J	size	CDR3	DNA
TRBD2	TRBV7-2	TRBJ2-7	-	CASSLMGSGSYSYEQYF	TGTGCCAGCAGCTTAATGGGTAGCGGGAGTTATAGCTACGAGCAGTACTTC
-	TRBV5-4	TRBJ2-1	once	CASSFGRLSYNEQFF	TGTGCCAGCAGCTTCGGGAGACTCTCGTACAATGAGCAGTTCTTC
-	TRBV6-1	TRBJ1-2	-	CASSEGPSRGGYGYTF	TGTGCCAGCAGTGAAGGTCCCAGCCGAGGGGGATATGGCTACACCTTC
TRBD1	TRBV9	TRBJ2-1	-	CASSPRIPLPGQGAGGYNEQFF	TGTGCCAGCAGCCCCCGTATACCCTTGCCGGGACAGGGGGCGGGAGGCTACAATGAGCAGTTCTTC
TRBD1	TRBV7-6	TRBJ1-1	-	CASSLGQGAMNTEAFF	TGTGCCAGCAGCTTAGGACAGGGGGCTATGAACACTGAAGCTTTCTTT
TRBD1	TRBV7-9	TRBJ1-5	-	CASTLGTGDPSNQPQHF	TGTGCCAGCACCTTAGGGACAGGGGACCCAAGCAATCAGCCCCAGCATTTT
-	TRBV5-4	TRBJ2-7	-	CASSLGTDLSRYEQYF	TGTGCCAGCAGCTTGGGGACGGACCTTTCCCGCTACGAGCAGTACTTC
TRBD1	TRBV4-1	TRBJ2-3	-	CASSQEGTGQSTDTQYF	TGCGCCAGCAGCCAGGAAGGGACAGGGCAAAGCACAGATACGCAGTATTTT
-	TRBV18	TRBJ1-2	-	CASSPSDRNGYTF	TGTGCCAGCTCACCCTCCGACAGGAATGGCTACACCTTC
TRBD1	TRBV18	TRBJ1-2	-	CASSPQTPGQGGGYTF	TGTGCCAGCTCACCACAAACCCCGGGACAGGGTGGCGGCTACACCTTC
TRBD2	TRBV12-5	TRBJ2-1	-	CASGFGLAGNDEQFF	TGTGCTAGTGGTTTTGGACTAGCGGGAAACGATGAGCAGTTCTTC
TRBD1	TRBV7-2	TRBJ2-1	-	CASSFDRAQFF	TGTGCCAGCAGCTTCGACAGGGCTCAGTTCTTC
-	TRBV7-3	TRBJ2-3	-	CASSLIAAQGTDTQYF	TGTGCCAGCAGCTTAATAGCGGCCCAGGGTACAGATACGCAGTATTTT
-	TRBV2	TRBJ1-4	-	CASTNQGRATNEKLFF	TGTGCCAGCACAAACCAGGGGCGAGCAACTAATGAAAAACTGTTTTTT
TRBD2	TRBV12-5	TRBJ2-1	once	CASGFEGGWNEQFF	TGTGCTAGTGGTTTCGAGGGAGGGTGGAATGAGCAGTTCTTC
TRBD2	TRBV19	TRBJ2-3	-	CASSIASGSTDTQYF	TGTGCCAGTAGTATAGCTAGCGGGAGCACAGATACGCAGTATTTT
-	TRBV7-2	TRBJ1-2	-	CASSPDANYGYTF	TGTGCCAGCAGCCCCGACGCTAACTATGGCTACACCTTC
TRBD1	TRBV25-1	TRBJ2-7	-	CASSGVGQAEGFYEQYF	TGTGCCAGCAGTGGGGTAGGACAGGCCGAGGGGTTCTACGAGCAGTACTTC
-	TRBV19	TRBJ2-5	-	CASSIDSQETQYF	TGTGCCAGTAGTATCGACTCCCAAGAGACCCAGTACTTC
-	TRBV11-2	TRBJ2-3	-	CASSLVPGGRTDTQYF	TGTGCCAGCAGTTTGGTGCCGGGGGGCCGAACAGATACGCAGTATTTT
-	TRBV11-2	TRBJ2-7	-	CASSLVVPYEQYF	TGTGCCAGCAGCTTAGTTGTACCCTACGAGCAGTACTTC
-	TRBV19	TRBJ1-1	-	CASSIVPQESEAFF	TGTGCCAGTAGTATAGTTCCTCAGGAGTCTGAAGCTTTCTTT
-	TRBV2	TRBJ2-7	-	CASSAGQSSYEQYF	TGTGCCAGCAGCGCTGGACAGAGCTCCTACGAGCAGTACTTC
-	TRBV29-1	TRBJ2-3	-	CSVASTDTQYF	TGCAGCGTTGCCAGCACAGATACGCAGTATTTT
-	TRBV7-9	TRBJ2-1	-	CASSLVLRLEADNEQFF	TGTGCCAGCAGCTTAGTTTTGAGACTAGAAGCCGACAATGAGCAGTTCTTC
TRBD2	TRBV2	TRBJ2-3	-	CASSESGGTYF	TGTGCCAGCAGTGAATCGGGAGGGACGTATTTT
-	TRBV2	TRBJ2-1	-	CASRGLVTRSYNEQFF	TGTGCCAGCAGAGGACTCGTAACCAGGTCCTACAATGAGCAGTTCTTC
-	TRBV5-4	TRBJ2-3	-	CASSPADNTQYF	TGTGCCAGCAGCCCCGCCGATAATACGCAGTATTTT
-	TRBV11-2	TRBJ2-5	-	CASPLDISEETQYF	TGTGCCAGCCCATTGGACATCTCCGAAGAGACCCAGTACTTC
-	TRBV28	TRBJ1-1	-	CASSSSRQLGYTEAFF	TGTGCCAGCAGTTCCTCCCGCCAGTTGGGATACACTGAAGCTTTCTTT
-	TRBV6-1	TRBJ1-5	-	CASRRDSYSNQPQHF	TGTGCCAGCAGGCGCGACAGCTATAGCAATCAGCCCCAGCATTTT
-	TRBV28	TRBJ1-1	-	CASSFWGRETEAFF	TGTGCCAGCAGTTTCTGGGGGAGGGAGACTGAAGCTTTCTTT
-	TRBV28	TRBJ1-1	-	CASSLSPGRAANTEAFF	TGTGCCAGCAGTTTATCGCCAGGGCGGGCTGCTAACACTGAAGCTTTCTTT
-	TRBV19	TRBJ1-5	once	CASTFRGYSNQPQHF	TGTGCCTCAACGTTCCGGGGGTATAGCAATCAGCCCCAGCATTTT
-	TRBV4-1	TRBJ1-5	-	CASSRKTGQPQHF	TGCGCCAGCAGCCGTAAAACCGGCCAGCCCCAGCATTTT
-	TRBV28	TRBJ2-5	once	CASSLSSRGSSGETQYF	TGTGCCAGCAGTTTGAGTTCCCGGGGGTCCAGCGGAGAGACCCAGTACTTC
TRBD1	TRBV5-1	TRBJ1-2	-	CASSPWDSDYGYTF	TGCGCCAGCAGCCCCTGGGACAGCGACTATGGCTACACCTTC
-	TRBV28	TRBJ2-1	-	CASSLSSFGPTWEQFF	TGTGCCAGCAGTTTATCTTCATTCGGCCCCACTTGGGAGCAGTTCTTC
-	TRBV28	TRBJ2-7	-	CASSPSDGTYEQYF	TGTGCCAGCAGTCCCTCGGACGGAACCTACGAGCAGTACTTC
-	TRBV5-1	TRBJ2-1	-	CASSYSGSSYNEQFF	TGCGCCAGCAGCTACTCAGGGAGCTCCTACAATGAGCAGTTCTTC
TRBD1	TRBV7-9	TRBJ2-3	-	CASSSDRETDTQYF	TGTGCCAGCAGCTCAGACAGGGAGACAGATACGCAGTATTTT
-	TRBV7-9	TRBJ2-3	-	CASSPRAVTDTQYF	TGTGCCAGCAGTCCAAGAGCGGTAACAGATACGCAGTATTTT
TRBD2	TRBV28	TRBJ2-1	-	CASSPGREDEQFF	TGTGCCAGCAGTCCTGGCCGGGAGGACGAGCAGTTCTTC
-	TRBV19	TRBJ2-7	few	CASSIDRSYEQYF	TGTGCCAGTAGTATCGACAGATCCTACGAGCAGTACTTC